This TCR beta chain was profiled in a study of blood T cell repertoires in COVID-19. About the study: The samples span acute and convalescent COVID-19 from the United States, Italy and Spain. PBMCs, B-cell-depleted T cells, or T cells were the source of the cDNA or gDNA that made up the material.

This clone was counted many times. As handled by the study authors: Amplifying reference gene primers gave estimates of nucleated cell counts. Sequenced by immunoSEQ multiplex PCR; TCRdb stores in-frame clones only, minus some. V and J calls and clone size come straight from that table; D and trimming were deduced from the DNA. This table holds about 200,000 clones, about 85% found once. The CDR3 extends over 10 amino acids. Germline V gene sequence: CDR1 SNHLY, CDR2 FYNNEI. The germline V and J ends were trimmed by 8 bases and 6 bases, with 5 bases remaining between them. The sample comprised peripheral blood. V is TRBV2 and J is TRBJ2-4; D gene unclear. This TCR came from an elderly woman with acute or convalescent COVID-19. CDR3 DNA: TGTGCCAGCGGGCTAAACATTCAGTACTTC. Encoded protein: CASGLNIQYF.